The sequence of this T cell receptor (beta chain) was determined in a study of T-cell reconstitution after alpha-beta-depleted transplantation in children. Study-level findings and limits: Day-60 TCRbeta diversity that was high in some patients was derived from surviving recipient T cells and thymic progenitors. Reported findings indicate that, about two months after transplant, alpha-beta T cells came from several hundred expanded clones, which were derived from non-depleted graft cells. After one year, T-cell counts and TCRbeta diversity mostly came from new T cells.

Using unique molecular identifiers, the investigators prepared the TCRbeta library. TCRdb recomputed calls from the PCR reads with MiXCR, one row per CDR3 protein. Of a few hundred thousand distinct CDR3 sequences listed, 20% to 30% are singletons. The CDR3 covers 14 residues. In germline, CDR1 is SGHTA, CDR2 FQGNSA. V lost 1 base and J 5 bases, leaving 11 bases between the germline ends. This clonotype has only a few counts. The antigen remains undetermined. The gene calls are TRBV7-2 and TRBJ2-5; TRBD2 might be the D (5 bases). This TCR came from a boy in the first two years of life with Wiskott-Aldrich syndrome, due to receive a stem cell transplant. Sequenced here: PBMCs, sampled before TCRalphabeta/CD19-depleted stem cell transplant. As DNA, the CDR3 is TGTGCCAGCAGCTTAGTAAGAGGGTTGGAGACCCAGTACTTC. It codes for CASSLVRGLETQYF.